One and the same sample provided the 3 T cell receptor beta chains below, sequenced in a study of blood T cell repertoires in COVID-19. The protocol was immunoSEQ multiplex PCR, while the TCRdb copy is restricted to in-frame clones and leaves out a portion. The table lists about 250,000 clones, around 80% of them singletons, with around 6% in the top ten. Sequencing used peripheral blood. These receptors all come from a human donor in a cohort sampled during active COVID-19.

The V call is TRBV7-8, the J call TRBJ1-4; tentatively, D is TRBD1 (6 bases). The CDR3 sequence is 15 residues long. V was pared by 5 bases and J by 4 bases, with 14 bases between. Germline V lookup: CDR1 SGHVS, CDR2 FQNEAQ. CDR3 bases: TGTGCCAGCAGCCTAAGGACAGCCCGTAATGAAAAACTGTTTTTT. This sequence encodes CASSLRTARNEKLFF.

The chain carries TRBV18 and TRBJ2-1, with D perhaps TRBD2 (5 bases). In germline, CDR1 is KGHSH, CDR2 LQKENI. Between the trimmed V and J ends, which lost 5 bases and 9 bases, there was a span of 20 bases. CDR3 length equals 15 residues. The CDR3 sequence: CASSAGLILIGEQFF. The CDR3 DNA reads as TGTGCCAGCTCAGCCGGACTCATCCTCATAGGTGAGCAGTTCTTC.

For this clone: Its ends do not fully match the called genes, so a read error is possible. V is TRBV7-7 and J is TRBJ2-5; no reliable D call. The V gene's germline CDR1 is SSHAT and CDR2 FNYEAQ (reference sequence). The CDR3 extends over 13 amino acids. The CDR3 protein is CASSLVVRETQYF. In DNA form, the CDR3 reads TGTGCTAGCAGCTTAGTCGTGAGAGAGACCCAGTACTTC.